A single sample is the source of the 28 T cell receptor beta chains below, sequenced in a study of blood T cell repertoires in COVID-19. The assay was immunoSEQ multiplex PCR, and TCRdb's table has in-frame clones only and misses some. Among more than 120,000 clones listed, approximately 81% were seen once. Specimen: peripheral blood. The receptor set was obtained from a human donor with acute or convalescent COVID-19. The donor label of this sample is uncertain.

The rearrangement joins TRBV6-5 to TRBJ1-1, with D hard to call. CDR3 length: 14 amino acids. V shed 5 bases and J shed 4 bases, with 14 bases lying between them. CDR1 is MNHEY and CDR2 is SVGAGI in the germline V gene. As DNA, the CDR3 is TGTGCCAGCAGTCAAAACTGGGCCTCCACTGAAGCTTTCTTT. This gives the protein CASSQNWASTEAFF.

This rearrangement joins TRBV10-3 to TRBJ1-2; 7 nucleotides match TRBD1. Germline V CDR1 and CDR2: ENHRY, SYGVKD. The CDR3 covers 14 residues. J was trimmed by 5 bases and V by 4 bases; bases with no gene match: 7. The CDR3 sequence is CAISAAGTEYGYTF. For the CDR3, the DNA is TGTGCCATCAGTGCGGCAGGGACAGAGTATGGCTACACCTTC.

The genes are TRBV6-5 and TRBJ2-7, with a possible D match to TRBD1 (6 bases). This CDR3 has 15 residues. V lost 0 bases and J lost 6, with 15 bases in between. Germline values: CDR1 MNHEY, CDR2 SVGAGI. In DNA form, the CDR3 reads TGTGCCAGCAGTTACTCGAGGGACACCTTCATCGAGCAGTACTTC. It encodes CASSYSRDTFIEQYF.

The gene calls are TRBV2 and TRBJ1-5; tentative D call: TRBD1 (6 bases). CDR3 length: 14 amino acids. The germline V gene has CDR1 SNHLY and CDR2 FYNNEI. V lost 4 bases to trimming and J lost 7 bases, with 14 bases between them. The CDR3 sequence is CASSGQGIIQPQHF. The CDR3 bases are TGTGCCAGCAGTGGGCAGGGGATAATCCAGCCCCAGCATTTT.

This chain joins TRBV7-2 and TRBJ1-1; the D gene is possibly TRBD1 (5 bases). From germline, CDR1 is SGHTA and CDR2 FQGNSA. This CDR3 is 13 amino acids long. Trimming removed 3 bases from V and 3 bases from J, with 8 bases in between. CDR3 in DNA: TGTGCCAGCAGCTTCAGGGCGGACACTGAAGCTTTCTTT. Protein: CASSFRADTEAFF. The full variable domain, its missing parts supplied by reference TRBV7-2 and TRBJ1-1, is GAGVSQSPSNKVTEKGKDVELRCDPISGHTALYWYRQSLGQGLEFLIYFQGNSAPDKSGLPSDRFSAERTGGSVSTLTIQRTQQEDSAVYLCASSFRADTEAFFGQGTRLTVV.

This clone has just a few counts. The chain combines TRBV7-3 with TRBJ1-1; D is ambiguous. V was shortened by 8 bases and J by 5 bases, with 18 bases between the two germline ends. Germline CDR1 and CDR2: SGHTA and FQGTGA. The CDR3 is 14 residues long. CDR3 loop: CASSPYPRGTEAFF. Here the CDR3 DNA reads TGTGCCAGCTCCCCCTACCCACGAGGGACTGAAGCTTTCTTT.

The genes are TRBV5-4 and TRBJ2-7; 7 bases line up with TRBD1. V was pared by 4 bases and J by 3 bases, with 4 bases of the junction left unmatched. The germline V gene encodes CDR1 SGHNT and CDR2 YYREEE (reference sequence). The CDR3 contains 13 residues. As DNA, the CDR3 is TGTGCCAGCAGCCTGACAGGGAGCTACGAGCAGTACTTC. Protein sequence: CASSLTGSYEQYF. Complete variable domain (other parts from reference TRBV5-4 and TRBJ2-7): ETGVTQSPTHLIKTRGQQVTLRCSSQSGHNTVSWYQQALGQGPQFIFQYYREEENGRGNFPPRFSGLQFPNYSSELNVNALELDDSALYLCASSLTGSYEQYFGPGTRLTVT.

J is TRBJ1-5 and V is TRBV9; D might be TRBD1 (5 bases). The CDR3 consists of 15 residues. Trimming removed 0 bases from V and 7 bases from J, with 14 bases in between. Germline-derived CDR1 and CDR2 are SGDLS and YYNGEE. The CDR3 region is CASSVDGREEQPQHF. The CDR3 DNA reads TGTGCCAGCAGCGTAGATGGCAGGGAAGAACAGCCCCAGCATTTT.

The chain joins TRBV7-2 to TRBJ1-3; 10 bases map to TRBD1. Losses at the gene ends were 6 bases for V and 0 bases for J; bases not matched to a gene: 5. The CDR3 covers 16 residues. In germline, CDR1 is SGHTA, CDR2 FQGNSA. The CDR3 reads CASRKTGGLSGNTIYF. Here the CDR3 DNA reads TGTGCCAGCAGGAAGACAGGGGGCCTCTCTGGAAACACCATATATTTT.

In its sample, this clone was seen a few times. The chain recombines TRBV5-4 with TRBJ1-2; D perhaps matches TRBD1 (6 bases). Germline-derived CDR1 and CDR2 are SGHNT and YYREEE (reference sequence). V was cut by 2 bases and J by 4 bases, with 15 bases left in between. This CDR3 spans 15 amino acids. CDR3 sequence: CASSFDGGPGYGYTF. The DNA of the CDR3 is TGTGCCAGCAGCTTTGATGGGGGCCCTGGCTATGGCTACACCTTC.

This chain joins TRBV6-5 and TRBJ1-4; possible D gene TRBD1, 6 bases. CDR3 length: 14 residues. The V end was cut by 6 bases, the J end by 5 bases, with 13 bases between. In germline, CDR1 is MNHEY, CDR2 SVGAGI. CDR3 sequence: CASRNGGGNEKLFF. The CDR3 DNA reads TGTGCCAGCAGAAACGGGGGGGGCAATGAAAAACTGTTTTTT.

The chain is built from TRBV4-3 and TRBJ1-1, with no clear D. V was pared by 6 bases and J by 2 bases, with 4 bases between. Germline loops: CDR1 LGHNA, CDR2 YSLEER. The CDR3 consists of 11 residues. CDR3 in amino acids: CASRHNTEAFF. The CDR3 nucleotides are TGCGCCAGCAGACATAACACTGAAGCTTTCTTT.

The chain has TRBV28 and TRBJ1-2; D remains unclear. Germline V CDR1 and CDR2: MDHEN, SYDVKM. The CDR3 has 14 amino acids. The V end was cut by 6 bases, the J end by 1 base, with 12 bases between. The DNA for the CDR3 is TGTGCCAGCAGCTGGTTGACAAGTAACTATGGCTACACCTTC. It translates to CASSWLTSNYGYTF.

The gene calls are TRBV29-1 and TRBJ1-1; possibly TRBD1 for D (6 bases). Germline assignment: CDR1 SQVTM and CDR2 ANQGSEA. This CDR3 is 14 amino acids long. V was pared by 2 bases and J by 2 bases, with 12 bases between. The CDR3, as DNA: TGCAGCGTTGAAAAACAGGGATTCAACACTGAAGCTTTCTTT. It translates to CSVEKQGFNTEAFF.

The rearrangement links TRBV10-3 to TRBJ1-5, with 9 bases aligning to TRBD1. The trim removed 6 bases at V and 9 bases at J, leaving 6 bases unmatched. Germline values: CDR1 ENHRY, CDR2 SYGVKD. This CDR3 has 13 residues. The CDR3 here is CAISDRGSVPQHF. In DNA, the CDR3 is TGTGCCATCAGCGACAGGGGGTCAGTGCCCCAGCATTTT.

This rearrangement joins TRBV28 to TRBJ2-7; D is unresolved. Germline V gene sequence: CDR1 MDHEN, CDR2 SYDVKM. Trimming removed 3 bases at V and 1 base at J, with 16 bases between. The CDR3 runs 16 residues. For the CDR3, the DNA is TGTGCCAGCAGTTTCTCGGAACTTCGCGGTTCCTACGAGCAGTACTTC. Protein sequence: CASSFSELRGSYEQYF.

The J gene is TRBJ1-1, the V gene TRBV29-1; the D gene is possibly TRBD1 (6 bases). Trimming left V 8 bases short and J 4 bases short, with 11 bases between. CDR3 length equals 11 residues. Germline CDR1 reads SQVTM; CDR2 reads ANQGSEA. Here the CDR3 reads CSITGSTEAFF. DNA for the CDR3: TGCAGCATTACAGGGTCCACTGAAGCTTTCTTT.

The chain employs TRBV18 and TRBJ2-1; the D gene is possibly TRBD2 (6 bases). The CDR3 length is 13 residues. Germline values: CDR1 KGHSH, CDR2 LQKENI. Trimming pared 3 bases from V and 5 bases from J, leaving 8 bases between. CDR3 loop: CASSPGLDNEQFF. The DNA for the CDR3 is TGTGCCAGCTCACCGGGACTTGACAATGAGCAGTTCTTC.

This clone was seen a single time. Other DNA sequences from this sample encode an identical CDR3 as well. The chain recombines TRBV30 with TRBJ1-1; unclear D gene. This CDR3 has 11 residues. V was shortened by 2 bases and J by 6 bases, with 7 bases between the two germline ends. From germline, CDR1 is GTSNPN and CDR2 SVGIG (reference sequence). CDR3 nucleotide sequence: TGTGCCTGGAGTTTACGCGCTGAAGCTTTCTTT. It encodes CAWSLRAEAFF.

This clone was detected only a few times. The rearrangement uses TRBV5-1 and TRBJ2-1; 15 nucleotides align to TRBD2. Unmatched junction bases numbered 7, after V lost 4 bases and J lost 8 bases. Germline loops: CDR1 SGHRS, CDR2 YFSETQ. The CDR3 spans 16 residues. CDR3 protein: CASSPGTSGRLHEQFF. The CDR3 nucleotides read TGCGCCAGCAGCCCTGGGACTAGCGGGAGGTTGCATGAGCAGTTCTTC. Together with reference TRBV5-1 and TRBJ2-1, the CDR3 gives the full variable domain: KAGVTQTPRYLIKTRGQQVTLSCSPISGHRSVSWYQQTPGQGLQFLFEYFSETQRNKGNFPGRFSGRQFSNSRSEMNVSTLELGDSALYLCASSPGTSGRLHEQFFGPGTRLTVL.

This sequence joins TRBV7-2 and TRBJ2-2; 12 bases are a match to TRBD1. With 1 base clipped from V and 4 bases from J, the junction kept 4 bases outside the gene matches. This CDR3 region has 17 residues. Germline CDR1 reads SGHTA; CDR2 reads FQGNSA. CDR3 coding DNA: TGTGCCAGCAGCTTAGAGGGACAGGGGGCTGGCACCGGGGAGCTGTTTTTT. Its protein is CASSLEGQGAGTGELFF.

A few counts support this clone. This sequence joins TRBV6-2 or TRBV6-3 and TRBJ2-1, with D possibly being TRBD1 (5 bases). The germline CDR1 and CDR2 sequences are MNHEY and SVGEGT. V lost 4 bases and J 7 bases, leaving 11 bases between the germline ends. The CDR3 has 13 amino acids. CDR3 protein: CASSSIQGNEQFF. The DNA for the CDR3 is TGTGCCAGCAGTTCAATTCAGGGTAATGAGCAGTTCTTC.

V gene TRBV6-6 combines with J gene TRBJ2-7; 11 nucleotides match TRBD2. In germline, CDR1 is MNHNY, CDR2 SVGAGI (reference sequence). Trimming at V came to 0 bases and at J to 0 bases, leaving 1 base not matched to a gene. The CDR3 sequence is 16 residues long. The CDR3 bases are TGTGCCAGCAGTTACTCGGGACTAGCGGACTCCTACGAGCAGTACTTC. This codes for CASSYSGLADSYEQYF.

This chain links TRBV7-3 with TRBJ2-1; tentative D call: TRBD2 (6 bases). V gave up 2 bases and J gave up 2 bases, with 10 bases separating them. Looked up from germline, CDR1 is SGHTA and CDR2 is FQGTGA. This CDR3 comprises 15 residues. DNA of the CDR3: TGTGCCAGCAGCTTAGGGCGGGACGCCTACAATGAGCAGTTCTTC. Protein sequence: CASSLGRDAYNEQFF.

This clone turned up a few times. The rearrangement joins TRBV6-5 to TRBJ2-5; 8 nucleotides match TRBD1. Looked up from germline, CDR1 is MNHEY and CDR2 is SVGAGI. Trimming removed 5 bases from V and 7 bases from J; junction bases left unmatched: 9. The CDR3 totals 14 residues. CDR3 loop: CASSPSGGGGTQYF. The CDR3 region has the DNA TGTGCCAGCAGTCCTTCAGGGGGCGGAGGGACCCAGTACTTC.

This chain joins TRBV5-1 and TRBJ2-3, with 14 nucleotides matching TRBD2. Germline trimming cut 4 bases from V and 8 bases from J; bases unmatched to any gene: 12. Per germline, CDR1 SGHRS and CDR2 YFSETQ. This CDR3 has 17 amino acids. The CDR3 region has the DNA TGCGCCAGCAGCAGTCAAACGACTAGCGGGAGGGCAAGTACGCAGTATTTT. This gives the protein CASSSQTTSGRASTQYF.

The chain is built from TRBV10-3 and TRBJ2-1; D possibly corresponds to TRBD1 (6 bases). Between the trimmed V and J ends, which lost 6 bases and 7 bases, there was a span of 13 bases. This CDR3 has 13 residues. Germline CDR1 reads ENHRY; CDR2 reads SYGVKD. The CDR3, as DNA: TGTGCCATCAGCCGGACAGAGGAGAATGAGCAGTTCTTC. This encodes CAISRTEENEQFF.

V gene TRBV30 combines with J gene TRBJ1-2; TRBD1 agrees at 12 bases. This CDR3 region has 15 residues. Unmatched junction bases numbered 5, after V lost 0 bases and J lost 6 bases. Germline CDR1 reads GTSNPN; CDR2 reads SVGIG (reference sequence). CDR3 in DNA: TGTGCCTGGAGTGTACAAGGGACAGGGGGCCATGGCTACACCTTC. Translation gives CAWSVQGTGGHGYTF.